Listed below are T cell receptor beta chains from one sample, sequenced in a study of T cell responses to AZD1222 COVID-19 vaccine. TCRdb's table, derived via immunoSEQ multiplex PCR, lists solely in-frame clones and lacks some. This sample has roughly 110,000 clones, with roughly 87% found just once. The source material was peripheral blood, sampled 28 days after the second AZD1222 dose. The receptors come from an adult who received the AZD1222 COVID-19 vaccine. The CDR3 runs from the conserved cysteine through the conserved F or W.

v_call,cdr3_aa
TRBV6-2/TRBV6-3,CASSYGTGESGYTF
TRBV27,CASSAQDNQETQYF
TRBV4-3,CASSQDLIVAGRTGISTDTQYF
TRBV6-5,CASSYWGTSGSYEQYF
TRBV14,CASAHDRGYEQYF
TRBV19,CASSMTRDGTVRSSYEQYF
TRBV10-3,CAISDAGGYEQYF
TRBV6-5,CASSYWDRDSYEQYF
TRBV5-1,CASSSSEGTSTDTQYF
TRBV19,CATSGTGLNNSPLHF
TRBV19,CASSLRGYQETQYF
TRBV5-1,CASSFGQAAANYGYTF
TRBV12-3/TRBV12-4,CADGWGLDTQYF
TRBV19,CASRTGQGPDTQYF
TRBV12-5,CASGLEGPYNEQFF
TRBV9,CASTRGGENYGYTF
TRBV9,CASSVSGQGIQETQYF
TRBV30,CASLGGVDTEAFF
TRBV7-9,CASSPMFGDEQYF
TRBV6-5,CASSLTGAQSSYEQYF
TRBV7-2,CASSLPEYQPQHF
TRBV12-5,CASGFLVGSAGELFF
TRBV6-4,CASRQGSSTDTQYF
TRBV7-9,CASSLDGTEAFF
TRBV6-5,CASSYFATEAFF
TRBV6-2/TRBV6-3,CASSYSDRGGYGYTF
TRBV21-1,CASSSGASYNEQFF
TRBV6-5,CASSYLKTGDTQYF
TRBV7-9,CASSLSGVLTEAFF
TRBV3-1/TRBV3-2,CASSQGTGYYGYTF
TRBV3-1/TRBV3-2,CASSQEGQRYTEAFF
TRBV5-4,CASSLDWTSGIYEQYF
TRBV9,CASSVEVGGLAIHEQFF
TRBV18,CASSLGQWRTGELFF
TRBV7-2,CASSSRGREKLFF
TRBV30,CAFKQANEKLFF
TRBV6-5,CASAITGTAQETQYF
TRBV19,CASSPGREETQYF
TRBV30,CAWDAGQETQYF
TRBV5-5,CASSPGQVPYGYTF
TRBV29-1,CSVEVAGGTEQYF
TRBV7-3,CASSSNRGPDTQYF
TRBV11-2,CASSYNTGGNTIYF
TRBV6-5,CASSGEPSNYGYTF
TRBV6-5,CASSYPEASNYGYTF
TRBV28,CASSTLNYGYTF
TRBV4-2,CASSQQLVSPNTGELFF
TRBV6-6,CASSRGAVSGANVLTF
TRBV7-9,CASSSSGTGGNSPLHF
TRBV27,CASSLYGGTDTQYF
TRBV10-3,CAIRDRTNQPQHF
TRBV19,CAVGQGNEQYF
TRBV19,CASSIQMGRVYNEQFF
TRBV5-1,CASSLWGEDGYTF